This TCR beta chain was documented in a study of tumor and adjacent non-tumor tissue in lung cancer. The template was RNA from unsorted bulk tissue. More than 3 cm separated this lung sample from the edge of the tumor. This CDR3 contains 14 residues. V lost 6 bases to trimming and J lost 15 bases, with 25 bases between them. CDR1 and CDR2 (germline): SGHNT, YYREEE (reference sequence). TCRbeta libraries were built with three rounds of nested PCR, modified from ARM-PCR. From the multiplex PCR reads, TCRdb called clonotypes with MiXCR, one entry per CDR3 protein. This sample has under 80,000 distinct CDR3 sequences, with more than 65% found just once.

The sample comprised distant non-tumor lung tissue. This chain links TRBV5-4 with TRBJ2-1; unclear D gene. The sequence came from a man in his 60s with non-small cell lung cancer. In DNA form, the CDR3 reads TGTGCCAGCAAGAGAGCTGGGTCCTACAATGAACGGTTCTTC. This codes for CASKRAGSYNERFF. The whole variable domain, remainder taken from reference TRBV5-4 and TRBJ2-1, is ETGVTQSPTHLIKTRGQQVTLRCSSQSGHNTVSWYQQALGQGPQFIFQYYREEENGRGNFPPRFSGLQFPNYSSELNVNALELDDSALYLCASKRAGSYNERFFGPGTRLTVL.